The 23 T cell receptor beta chains in this list originate from one sample, sequenced in a study of shared clonotypes between healthy human individuals. Only in-frame clones appear in the TCRdb table, and some are missing; sequencing was by immunoSEQ multiplex PCR. The sample has about 2.1 million clones; just over 90% are singletons. Naive-designated CD8 cells lacked CD45RO, were positively enriched for CCR7, and omitted terminally differentiated effector memory CD45RA+ cells. Sequencing was performed on naive CD8+ T cells from PBMCs. The receptors stem from a man aged 18 to 29 in good health. Some clones in this sample may be carry-over from other donors' samples.

This chain connects TRBV4-1 to TRBJ2-7; perhaps TRBD2 as D (6 bases). CDR3 length equals 15 residues. Trimming stripped 1 base from V and 7 bases from J, with 17 bases between. Germline assignment: CDR1 MGHRA and CDR2 YSYEKL. CDR3 protein: CASSQGSFLASEQYF. CDR3 nucleotide sequence: TGCGCCAGCAGCCAAGGATCCTTCCTAGCGTCGGAGCAGTACTTC.

V is TRBV9 and J is TRBJ1-1; 7 bases align to TRBD1. The J segment lost 5 bases and the V segment lost 3 bases, leaving 13 bases of the junction unmatched. Germline assignment: CDR1 SGDLS and CDR2 YYNGEE. The CDR3 covers 16 residues. The CDR3 DNA reads TGTGCCAGCAGCGCCTCCCGGGCGACAGGGAGTACTGAAGCTTTCTTT. Its translation: CASSASRATGSTEAFF.

The rearrangement uses TRBV9 and TRBJ2-6; tentative D call: TRBD1 (5 bases). Per germline, CDR1 SGDLS and CDR2 YYNGEE. This CDR3 has 18 amino acids. Trimming left V 0 bases short and J 7 bases short, with 20 bases between. CDR3 in amino acids: CASSVDSRARLGANVLTF. CDR3 nucleotides: TGTGCCAGCAGCGTAGATAGCAGGGCTAGGTTAGGAGCCAACGTCCTGACTTTC.

This rearrangement joins TRBV29-1 to TRBJ2-7; TRBD1 matches 7 bases. CDR1 SQVTM and CDR2 ANQGSEA come from the germline V gene. The CDR3 has 13 amino acids. With 5 bases clipped from V and 3 bases from J, the junction kept 7 bases outside the gene matches. The CDR3 DNA follows: TGCAGCGTTCGGAGGCAGGGGGTCTACGAGCAGTACTTC. As protein: CSVRRQGVYEQYF.

This clone was seen only once. The chain is built from TRBV28 and TRBJ1-5; D may be TRBD1 (5 bases). The V end was cut by 6 bases, the J end by 1 base, with 13 bases between. The CDR3 runs 15 residues. The V gene's germline CDR1 is MDHEN and CDR2 SYDVKM. This CDR3 is CASSPQWGSNQPQHF. The CDR3 DNA reads TGTGCCAGCAGCCCACAATGGGGGAGCAATCAGCCCCAGCATTTT.

The V call is TRBV7-2, the J call TRBJ1-5; weak D call: TRBD1 (6 bases). CDR1 SGHTA and CDR2 FQGNSA come from the germline V gene. This CDR3 has 17 amino acids. Trimming took 5 bases from V and 0 from J, leaving 17 bases between them. The CDR3 DNA sequence: TGTGCCAGCAGCCTTGAGGCGGGGGGCTATAGCAATCAGCCCCAGCATTTT. Amino acids: CASSLEAGGYSNQPQHF.

The rearrangement links TRBV6-5 to TRBJ1-5; the D gene is possibly TRBD1 (5 bases). Trimming left V 5 bases short and J 8 bases short, with 16 bases between. Germline lookup yields CDR1 MNHEY and CDR2 SVGAGI. This CDR3 is built from 14 residues. The CDR3 DNA follows: TGTGCCAGCAGTCCCCGGGACTTGAGTAAGCCCCAGCATTTT. This codes for CASSPRDLSKPQHF.

About this clone itself: The same CDR3 arises from other DNA sequences in this sample as well. The chain joins TRBV19 to TRBJ1-1, with unresolved D. The CDR3 is 13 amino acids. V dropped 3 bases and J dropped 2 bases, with 7 bases sitting between them. Per the germline V gene, CDR1 is LNHDA and CDR2 is SQIVND (reference sequence). The CDR3 DNA sequence: TGTGCCAGTAGTATGGCGGTCAACACTGAAGCTTTCTTT. Its translation is CASSMAVNTEAFF.

The J gene is TRBJ1-2, the V gene TRBV7-9; tentative D call: TRBD1 (6 bases). Trimming took 4 bases from V and 3 from J, leaving 9 bases between them. Looked up from germline, CDR1 is SEHNR and CDR2 is FQNEAQ (reference sequence). The CDR3 length is 13 residues. The CDR3 nucleotides read TGTGCCAGCAGCTCGGGGGCGTACTATGGCTACACCTTC. Residues: CASSSGAYYGYTF. Full variable domain (rest looked up from reference TRBV7-9 and TRBJ1-2): DTGVSQNPRHKITKRGQNVTFRCDPISEHNRLYWYRQTLGQGPEFLTYFQNEAQLEKSRLLSDRFSAERPKGSFSTLEIQRTEQGDSAMYLCASSSGAYYGYTFGSGTRLTVV.

The gene calls are TRBV7-6 and TRBJ2-6, with 10 bases aligning to TRBD1. The CDR3 is 17 residues long. From germline, CDR1 is SGHVS and CDR2 FNYEAQ. V lost 5 bases, J lost 0 bases, and 4 bases stayed unmatched. The DNA for the CDR3 is TGTGCCAGCAGCGCCCGGGACAGGGGCTCTGGGGCCAACGTCCTGACTTTC. Protein: CASSARDRGSGANVLTF.

The rearrangement uses TRBV13 and TRBJ2-5; a weak D match, TRBD2 (6 bases). The CDR3 runs to 14 residues. The V end was cut by 4 bases, the J end by 3 bases, with 12 bases between. CDR1 is PRHDT, CDR2 FYEKMQ, per germline (reference sequence). The DNA for the CDR3 is TGTGCCAGCAGCTGGCGGACGGGAGAAGAGACCCAGTACTTC. It translates to CASSWRTGEETQYF.

The rearrangement joins TRBV6-5 to TRBJ2-1; the D gene is possibly TRBD2 (6 bases). Trimming shortened V by 2 bases and J by 5 bases, and 13 bases separated the two germline ends. The CDR3 totals 15 residues. CDR1 and CDR2 (germline): MNHEY, SVGAGI. CDR3 DNA sequence: TGTGCCAGCAGTTACAGGGACTCAGTGGACAATGAGCAGTTCTTC. This gives the protein CASSYRDSVDNEQFF.

This chain uses TRBV27 with TRBJ1-5, with TRBD1 identical over 8 bases. This CDR3 spans 14 amino acids. The germline V gene has CDR1 MNHEY and CDR2 SMNVEV (reference sequence). Trimming removed 8 bases from V and 1 base from J; junction bases left unmatched: 4. The CDR3 loop reads CASGGQGSNQPQHF. The CDR3 DNA reads TGTGCCAGCGGTGGACAGGGAAGCAATCAGCCCCAGCATTTT.

This clone showed up just a few times. The chain links TRBV7-9 to TRBJ1-1; D call uncertain. The CDR3 loop spans 14 amino acids. In germline, CDR1 is SEHNR, CDR2 FQNEAQ (reference sequence). V lost 3 bases and J lost 4, with 12 bases in between. CDR3 coding DNA: TGTGCCAGCAGCTTTGTTGAGAGGTCCACTGAAGCTTTCTTT. Translation: CASSFVERSTEAFF.

V gene TRBV27 combines with J gene TRBJ2-3, with 7 bases matching TRBD1. The J segment lost 0 bases and the V segment lost 2 bases, leaving 2 bases of the junction unmatched. Germline loops: CDR1 MNHEY, CDR2 SMNVEV (reference sequence). The CDR3 spans 15 residues. The DNA of the CDR3 is TGTGCCAGCAGTTTAGGGACAGTGAGCACAGATACGCAGTATTTT. It translates to CASSLGTVSTDTQYF.

The V gene is TRBV5-1, the J gene TRBJ1-1; TRBD1 is a possible D gene (5 bases). Deletions cut 0 bases from V and 3 bases from J, with 15 bases between. The CDR3 is made up of 16 amino acids. Germline V gene data show CDR1 as SGHRS and CDR2 as YFSETQ. The CDR3 region has the DNA TGCGCCAGCAGCTTGGAAGCGACAGTACGATACACTGAAGCTTTCTTT. It translates to CASSLEATVRYTEAFF.

The chain joins TRBV7-9 to TRBJ1-1; no clear D. Germline V gives CDR1 SEHNR, CDR2 FQNEAQ (reference sequence). V lost 1 base and J 4 bases, leaving 10 bases between the germline ends. CDR3 length equals 14 residues. The CDR3 DNA reads TGTGCCAGCAGCTTAGGCCAAGTAGGCACTGAAGCTTTCTTT. Encoded protein: CASSLGQVGTEAFF.

This clone has only one observation. The same CDR3 can be traced to other DNA sequences in this sample. The CDR3 nucleotides read TGTGCCAGCAGTCCGAACACCGGGGAGCTGTTTTTT. This translates into CASSPNTGELFF. The rearrangement links TRBV5-6 to TRBJ2-2; D remains ambiguous. This CDR3 is built from 12 residues. The V end was cut by 5 bases, the J end by 0 bases, with 2 bases between. CDR1 is SGHDT and CDR2 is YYEEEE in the germline V gene. Combining the CDR3 with reference TRBV5-6 and TRBJ2-2 gives the whole variable domain DAGVTQSPTHLIKTRGQQVTLRCSPKSGHDTVSWYQQALGQGPQFIFQYYEEEERQRGNFPDRFSGHQFPNYSSELNVNALLLGDSALYLCASSPNTGELFFGEGSRLTVL.

The chain has TRBV9 and TRBJ2-7; 10 nucleotides line up with TRBD2. Per germline, CDR1 SGDLS and CDR2 YYNGEE. This CDR3 is 15 amino acids long. Losses at the gene ends were 4 bases for V and 1 base for J; bases not matched to a gene: 5. The CDR3 DNA follows: TGTGCCAGCAGCCAGGGACTAGCGTCGTCCTACGAGCAGTACTTC. Protein product: CASSQGLASSYEQYF.

Remarks on this clone: Different DNA sequences within this sample yield the same CDR3. This rearrangement joins TRBV10-1 to TRBJ1-1; unclear D gene. The CDR3 contains 13 residues. V was trimmed by 1 base and J by 2 bases, leaving 5 bases between them. Germline assignment: CDR1 WNHNN and CDR2 SYGVQD (reference sequence). In DNA, the CDR3 is TGCGCCAGCAGTGAGTTCCCTAACACTGAAGCTTTCTTT. This sequence encodes CASSEFPNTEAFF.

This chain links TRBV5-1 with TRBJ2-7; TRBD1 aligns across 7 bases. CDR3 size: 15 residues. V shed 4 bases, J shed 1 base, and the junction held 8 bases outside the gene matches. CDR1 is SGHRS, CDR2 YFSETQ, per germline. CDR3 sequence: CASSGRGGASYEQYF. The CDR3 coding sequence is TGCGCCAGCAGCGGGAGAGGGGGCGCATCCTACGAGCAGTACTTC.

This clone was picked up one time. The gene calls are TRBV27 and TRBJ1-5; no firm D call. Germline V CDR1 and CDR2: MNHEY, SMNVEV (reference sequence). V lost 10 bases and J 1 base, leaving 11 bases between the germline ends. The CDR3 extends over 13 amino acids. For the CDR3, the DNA is TGTGCCACCCGAGCCCTAAGCAATCAGCCCCAGCATTTT. This codes for CATRALSNQPQHF.

This chain uses TRBV4-3 with TRBJ2-4; 9 nucleotides line up with TRBD2. The CDR3 consists of 15 residues. CDR1 is LGHNA, CDR2 YSLEER, per germline. V was clipped by 0 bases and J by 12 bases; unmatched bases: 9. The CDR3 here is CASSQDTGSSGNQYF. CDR3 DNA sequence: TGCGCCAGCAGCCAAGATACAGGCTCTAGCGGGAATCAGTACTTC.